The 8 T cell receptor beta chains below all came from one sample that was sequenced in a study of post-analysis software for immune sequencing data. TCR beta cDNA libraries included unique molecular identifiers. TCRdb reprocessed the PCR reads with MiXCR, giving one entry per CDR3 protein. The sample shows 650,000 to 850,000 distinct CDR3 sequences, around 53% of them seen only once. Whole-study findings and limits: Five TRBV segments appeared more often in patients than in controls, and TRBV5-6, TRBV5-1 and TRBV20-1 were among these.

These receptors are not linked to any known antigen. Sequenced input: blood. The receptors were gathered from a girl aged 10 to 17 with multiple sclerosis.

This clonotype was recorded a few times. The chain recombines TRBV10-3 with TRBJ2-6, with D perhaps assigned TRBD1 or TRBD2 (6 bases each). This CDR3 has 17 amino acids. CDR1 and CDR2 from the germline V gene are ENHRY and SYGVKD. V was shortened by 8 bases and J by 1 base, with 18 bases between the two germline ends. The CDR3 sequence: CAIHDGGLPSGANVLTF. DNA of the CDR3: TGTGCCATCCATGACGGGGGCCTACCTTCTGGGGCCAACGTCCTGACTTTC.

This rearrangement joins TRBV9 to TRBJ2-5, with D possibly being TRBD1 (6 bases). The DNA end favors TRBJ2-7, so the J call may be wrong. The CDR3 covers 18 residues. Germline values: CDR1 SGDLS, CDR2 YYNGEE. Here the CDR3 DNA reads TGTGCCAGCAGCCCACACCCCGGAGGCGGACAGCGCAACTACGAGCAGTACTTC. It translates to CASSPHPGGGQRNYEQYF.

The chain employs TRBV7-9 and TRBJ2-1; 15 nucleotides align to TRBD2. CDR3 length: 15 amino acids. CDR1 and CDR2 from the germline V gene are SEHNR and FQNEAQ (reference sequence). V was clipped by 5 bases and J by 9 bases; unmatched bases: 5. As DNA, the CDR3 is TGTGCCAGCAGCGCCGGACTAGCGGGGGGGCGTGAGCAGTTCTTC. Residues: CASSAGLAGGREQFF.

This rearrangement joins TRBV11-2 to TRBJ2-1; tentative D call: TRBD1 (6 bases). Trimming removed 2 bases at V and 7 bases at J, with 18 bases between. CDR1 SGHAT and CDR2 FQNNGV come from the germline V gene. There are 16 residues in the CDR3. The CDR3 nucleotides are TGTGCCAGCAGCTTACCTTCCCCAGGGGTTGTAAATGAGCAGTTCTTC. This gives the protein CASSLPSPGVVNEQFF.

This clonotype appeared a few times. V and J are TRBV7-9 and TRBJ2-3; 8 bases match TRBD1. The CDR3 extends over 19 amino acids. Per germline, CDR1 SEHNR and CDR2 FQNEAQ (reference sequence). The J segment lost 2 bases and the V segment lost 5 bases, leaving 18 bases of the junction unmatched. In nucleotides, the CDR3 is TGTGCCAGCAGCCGGACAGGGCCCCTTAAGGTATGGGTCACAGATACGCAGTATTTT. Residues: CASSRTGPLKVWVTDTQYF.

The chain recombines TRBV27 with TRBJ2-1; 7 positions match TRBD2. Germline V gene sequence: CDR1 MNHEY, CDR2 SMNVEV (reference sequence). The CDR3 contains 15 residues. J was trimmed by 0 bases and V by 6 bases; bases with no gene match: 5. CDR3 sequence reads: CASRTTSASYNEQFF. The DNA for the CDR3 is TGTGCCAGCAGGACTACTAGCGCCTCCTACAATGAGCAGTTCTTC.

In DNA, the CDR3 is TGTGCTAGTGGTTTCCGCAGGGATGGTGATGGCTACACCTTC. This codes for CASGFRRDGDGYTF. The chain carries TRBV12-5 and TRBJ1-2; D perhaps matches TRBD1 (5 bases). V lost 3 bases to trimming and J lost 6 bases, with 14 bases between them. This CDR3 spans 14 amino acids. In germline, CDR1 is LGHNT, CDR2 FRNRAP.

This sequence joins TRBV5-1 and TRBJ2-7; TRBD1 matches 8 bases. V dropped 1 base and J dropped 2; count of bases not matched to a gene: 5. This CDR3 region has 15 residues. In germline, CDR1 is SGHRS, CDR2 YFSETQ. Written as DNA, the CDR3 is TGCGCCAGCAGCTTGTGGACAGGGAGAACCTACGAGCAGTACTTC. Encoded protein: CASSLWTGRTYEQYF.